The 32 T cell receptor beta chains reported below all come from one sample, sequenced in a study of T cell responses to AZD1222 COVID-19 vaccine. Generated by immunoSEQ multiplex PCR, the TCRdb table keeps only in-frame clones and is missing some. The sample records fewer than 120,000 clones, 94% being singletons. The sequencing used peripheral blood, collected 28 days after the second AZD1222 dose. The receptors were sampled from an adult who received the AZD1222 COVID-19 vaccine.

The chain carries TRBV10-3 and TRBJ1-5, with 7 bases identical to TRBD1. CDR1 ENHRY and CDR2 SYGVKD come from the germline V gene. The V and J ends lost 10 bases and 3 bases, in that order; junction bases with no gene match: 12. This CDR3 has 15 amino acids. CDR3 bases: TGTGCCACCAGGGGGGGCCTACAGATCAATCAGCCCCAGCATTTT. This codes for CATRGGLQINQPQHF.

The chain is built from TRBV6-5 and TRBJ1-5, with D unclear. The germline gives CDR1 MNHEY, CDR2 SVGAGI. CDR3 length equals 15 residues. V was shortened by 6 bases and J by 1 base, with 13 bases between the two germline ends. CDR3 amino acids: CASRVQAPSNQPQHF. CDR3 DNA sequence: TGTGCCAGCAGGGTCCAGGCCCCGAGCAATCAGCCCCAGCATTTT.

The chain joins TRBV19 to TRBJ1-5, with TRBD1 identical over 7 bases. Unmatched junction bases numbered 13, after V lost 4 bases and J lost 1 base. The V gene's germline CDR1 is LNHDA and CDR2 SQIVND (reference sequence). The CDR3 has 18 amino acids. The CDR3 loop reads CASSTPRPTGWSNQPQHF. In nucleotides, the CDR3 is TGTGCCAGTAGTACCCCTCGCCCGACAGGGTGGAGCAATCAGCCCCAGCATTTT.

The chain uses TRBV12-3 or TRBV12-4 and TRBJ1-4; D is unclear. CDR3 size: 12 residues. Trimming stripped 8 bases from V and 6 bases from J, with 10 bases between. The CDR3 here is CASSRLDEKLFF. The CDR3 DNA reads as TGTGCCAGCTCGAGGTTGGATGAAAAACTGTTTTTT.

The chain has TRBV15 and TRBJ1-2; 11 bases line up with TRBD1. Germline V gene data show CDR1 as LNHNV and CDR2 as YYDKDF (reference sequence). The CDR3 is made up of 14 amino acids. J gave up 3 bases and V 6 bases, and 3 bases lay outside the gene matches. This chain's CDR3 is CATRPGQGDYGYTF. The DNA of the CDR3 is TGTGCCACCAGACCGGGACAGGGGGACTATGGCTACACCTTC.

The CDR3 DNA sequence: TGTGCCAGCAGCTTCAGGGCTGAAGCTTTCTTT. Translating gives CASSFRAEAFF. V is TRBV5-6 and J is TRBJ1-1; D is possibly TRBD1 (5 bases). The CDR3 is made up of 11 amino acids. Germline loops: CDR1 SGHDT, CDR2 YYEEEE. V lost 2 bases and J lost 6, with 5 bases in between.

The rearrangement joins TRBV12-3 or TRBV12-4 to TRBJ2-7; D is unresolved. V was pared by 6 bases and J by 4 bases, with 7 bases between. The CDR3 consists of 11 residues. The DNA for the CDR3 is TGTGCCAGCAGCTCAGGATACGAGCAGTACTTC. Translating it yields CASSSGYEQYF.

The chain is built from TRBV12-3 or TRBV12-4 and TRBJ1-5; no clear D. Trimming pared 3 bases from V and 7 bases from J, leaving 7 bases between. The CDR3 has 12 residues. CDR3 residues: CASSFHQQPQHF. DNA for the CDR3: TGTGCCAGCAGTTTTCATCAACAGCCCCAGCATTTT.

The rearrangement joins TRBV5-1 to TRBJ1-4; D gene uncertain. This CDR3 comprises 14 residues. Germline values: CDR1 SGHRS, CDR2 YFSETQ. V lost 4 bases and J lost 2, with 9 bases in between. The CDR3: CASSPQTTNEKLFF. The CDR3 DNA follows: TGCGCCAGCAGCCCCCAGACCACTAATGAAAAACTGTTTTTT.

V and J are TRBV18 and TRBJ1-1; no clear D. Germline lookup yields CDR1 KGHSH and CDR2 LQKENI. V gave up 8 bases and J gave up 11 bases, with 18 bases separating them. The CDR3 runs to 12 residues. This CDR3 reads CASRTFGGSAFF. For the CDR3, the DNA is TGTGCCAGCCGAACTTTCGGAGGGTCCGCTTTCTTT.

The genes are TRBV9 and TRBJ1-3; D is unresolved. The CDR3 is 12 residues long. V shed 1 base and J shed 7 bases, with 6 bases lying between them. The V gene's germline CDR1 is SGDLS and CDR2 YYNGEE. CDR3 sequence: CASSVYTNTIYF. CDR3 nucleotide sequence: TGTGCCAGCAGCGTATACACGAACACCATATATTTT.

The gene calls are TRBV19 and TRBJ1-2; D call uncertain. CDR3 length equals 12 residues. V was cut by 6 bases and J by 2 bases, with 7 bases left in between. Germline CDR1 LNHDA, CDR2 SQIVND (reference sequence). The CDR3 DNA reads TGTGCCAGTAGAAAGGGAAACTATGGCTACACCTTC. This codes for CASRKGNYGYTF.

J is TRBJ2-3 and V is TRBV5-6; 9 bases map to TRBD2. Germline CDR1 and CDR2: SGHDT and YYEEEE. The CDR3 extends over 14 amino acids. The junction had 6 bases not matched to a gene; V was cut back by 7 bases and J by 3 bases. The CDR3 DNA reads TGTGCCAGCTCCGGGACTAGCACTACAGATACGCAGTATTTT. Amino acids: CASSGTSTTDTQYF. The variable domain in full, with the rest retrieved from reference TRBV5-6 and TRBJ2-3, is DAGVTQSPTHLIKTRGQQVTLRCSPKSGHDTVSWYQQALGQGPQFIFQYYEEEERQRGNFPDRFSGHQFPNYSSELNVNALLLGDSALYLCASSGTSTTDTQYFGPGTRLTVL.

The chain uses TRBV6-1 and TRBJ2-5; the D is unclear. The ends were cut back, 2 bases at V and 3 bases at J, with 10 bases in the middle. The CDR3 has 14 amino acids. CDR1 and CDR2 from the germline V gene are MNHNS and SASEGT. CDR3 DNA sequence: TGTGCCAGCAGTGAATACAGAACCAAAGAGACCCAGTACTTC. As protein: CASSEYRTKETQYF.

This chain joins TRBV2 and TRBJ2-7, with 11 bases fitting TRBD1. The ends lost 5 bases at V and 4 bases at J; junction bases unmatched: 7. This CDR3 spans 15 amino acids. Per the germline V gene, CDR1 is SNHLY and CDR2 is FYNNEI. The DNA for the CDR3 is TGTGCCAGCAGTTTGGACGGACAGGGGGCTTACGAGCAGTACTTC. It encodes CASSLDGQGAYEQYF.

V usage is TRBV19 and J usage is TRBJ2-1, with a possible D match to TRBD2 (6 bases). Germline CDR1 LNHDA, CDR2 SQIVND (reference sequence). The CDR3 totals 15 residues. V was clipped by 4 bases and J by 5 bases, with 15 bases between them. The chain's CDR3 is CASSKTREVHNEQFF. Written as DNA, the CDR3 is TGTGCCAGTAGTAAGACTAGAGAGGTCCACAATGAGCAGTTCTTC. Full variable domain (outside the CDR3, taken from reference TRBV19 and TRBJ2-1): DGGITQSPKYLFRKEGQNVTLSCEQNLNHDAMYWYRQDPGQGLRLIYYSQIVNDFQKGDIAEGYSVSREKKESFPLTVTSAQKNPTAFYLCASSKTREVHNEQFFGPGTRLTVL.

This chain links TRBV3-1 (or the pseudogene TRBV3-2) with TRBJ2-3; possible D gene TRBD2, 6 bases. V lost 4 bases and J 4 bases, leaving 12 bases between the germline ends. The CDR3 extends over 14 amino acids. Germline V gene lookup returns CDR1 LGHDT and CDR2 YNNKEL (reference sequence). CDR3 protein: CASSLRRAADTQYF. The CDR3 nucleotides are TGTGCCAGCAGCCTACGGAGGGCGGCAGATACGCAGTATTTT.

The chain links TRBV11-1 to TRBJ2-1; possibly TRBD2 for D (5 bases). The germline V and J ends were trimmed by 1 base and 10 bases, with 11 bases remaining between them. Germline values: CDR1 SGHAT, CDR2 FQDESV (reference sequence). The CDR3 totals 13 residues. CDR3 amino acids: CASSLVGRAEQFF. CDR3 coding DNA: TGTGCCAGCAGCTTAGTGGGGAGAGCGGAGCAGTTCTTC.

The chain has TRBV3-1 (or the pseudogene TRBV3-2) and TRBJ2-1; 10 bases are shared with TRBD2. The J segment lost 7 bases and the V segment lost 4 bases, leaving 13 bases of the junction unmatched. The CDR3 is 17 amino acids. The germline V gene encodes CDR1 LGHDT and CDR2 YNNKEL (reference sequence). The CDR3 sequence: CASSPDPLAGAVNEQFF. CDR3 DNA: TGTGCCAGCAGCCCCGACCCCCTAGCGGGAGCGGTTAATGAGCAGTTCTTC.

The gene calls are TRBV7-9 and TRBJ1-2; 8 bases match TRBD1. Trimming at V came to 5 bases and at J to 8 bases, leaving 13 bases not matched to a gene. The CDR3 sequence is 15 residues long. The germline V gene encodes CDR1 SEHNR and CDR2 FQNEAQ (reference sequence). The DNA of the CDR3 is TGTGCCAGCAGCCAGGCGGGACAGGAGATTCTCGGCTACACCTTC. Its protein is CASSQAGQEILGYTF.

In DNA, the CDR3 is TGTGCCAGCAGCTTCGAGCGGGAAGGCTACAATGAGCAGTTCTTC. As protein: CASSFEREGYNEQFF. The chain employs TRBV5-4 and TRBJ2-1; the match to TRBD2 covers 7 bases. The germline CDR1 and CDR2 sequences are SGHNT and YYREEE (reference sequence). This CDR3 has 15 residues. The junction had 5 bases not matched to a gene; V was cut back by 2 bases and J by 3 bases.

Here the CDR3 DNA reads TGCGCCAGCAGCCCGGGACAGGCGGGTGGCTACACCTTC. It translates to CASSPGQAGGYTF. The rearrangement uses TRBV5-1 and TRBJ1-2, with TRBD1 matching over 8 bases. The trim removed 4 bases at V and 7 bases at J, leaving 6 bases unmatched. Germline CDR1 and CDR2: SGHRS and YFSETQ. The CDR3 is 13 residues long.

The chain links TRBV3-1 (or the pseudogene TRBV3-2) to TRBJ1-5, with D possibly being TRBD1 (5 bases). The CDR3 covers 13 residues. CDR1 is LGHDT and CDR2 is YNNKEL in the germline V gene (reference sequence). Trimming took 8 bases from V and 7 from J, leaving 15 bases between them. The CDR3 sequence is CASGAGGEQPQHF. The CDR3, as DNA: TGTGCCAGCGGGGCCGGCGGGGAACAGCCCCAGCATTTT.

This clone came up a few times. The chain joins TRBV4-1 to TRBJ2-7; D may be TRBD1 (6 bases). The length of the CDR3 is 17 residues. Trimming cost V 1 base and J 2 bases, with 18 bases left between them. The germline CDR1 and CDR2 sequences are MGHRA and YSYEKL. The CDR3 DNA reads TGCGCCAGCAGCCAAGTGCACCGGGACATCAGGCCCTACGAGCAGTACTTC. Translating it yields CASSQVHRDIRPYEQYF.

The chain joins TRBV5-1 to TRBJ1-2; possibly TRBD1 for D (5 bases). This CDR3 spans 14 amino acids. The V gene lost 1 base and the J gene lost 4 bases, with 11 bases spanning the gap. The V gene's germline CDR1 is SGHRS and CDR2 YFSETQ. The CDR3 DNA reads TGCGCCAGCAGCTTGAACAGGCCCTCCTATGGCTACACCTTC. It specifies CASSLNRPSYGYTF.

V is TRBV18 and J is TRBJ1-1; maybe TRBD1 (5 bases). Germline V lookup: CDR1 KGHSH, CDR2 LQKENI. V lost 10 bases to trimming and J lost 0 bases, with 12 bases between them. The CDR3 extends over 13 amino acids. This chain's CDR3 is CATLQAMNTEAFF. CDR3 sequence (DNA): TGTGCCACCCTACAGGCGATGAACACTGAAGCTTTCTTT. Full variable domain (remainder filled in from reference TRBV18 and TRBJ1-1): NAGVMQNPRHLVRRRGQEARLRCSPMKGHSHVYWYRQLPEEGLKFMVYLQKENIIDESGMPKERFSAEFPKEGPSILRIQQVVRGDSAAYFCATLQAMNTEAFFGQGTRLTVV.

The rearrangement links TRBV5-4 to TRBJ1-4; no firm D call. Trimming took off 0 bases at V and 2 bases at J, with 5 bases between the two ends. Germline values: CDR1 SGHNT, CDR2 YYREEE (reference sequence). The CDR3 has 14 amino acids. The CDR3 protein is CASSLGGTNEKLFF. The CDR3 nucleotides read TGTGCCAGCAGCTTGGGGGGTACTAATGAAAAACTGTTTTTT.

The CDR3 here is CASSQEQGMVSPLHF. For the CDR3, the DNA is TGTGCCAGCAGCCAAGAGCAGGGGATGGTGTCACCCCTCCACTTT. This rearrangement joins TRBV3-1 (or the pseudogene TRBV3-2) to TRBJ1-6; a weak D match, TRBD1 (6 bases). CDR1 and CDR2 (germline): LGHDT, YNNKEL (reference sequence). Trimming stripped 0 bases from V and 10 bases from J, with 13 bases between. The CDR3 runs to 15 residues.

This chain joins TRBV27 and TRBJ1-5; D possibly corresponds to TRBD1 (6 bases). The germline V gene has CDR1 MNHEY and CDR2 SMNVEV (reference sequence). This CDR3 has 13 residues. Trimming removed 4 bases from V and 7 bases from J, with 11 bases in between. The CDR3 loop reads CASSSDRLQPQHF. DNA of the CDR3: TGTGCCAGCAGTTCCGACAGGCTCCAGCCCCAGCATTTT.

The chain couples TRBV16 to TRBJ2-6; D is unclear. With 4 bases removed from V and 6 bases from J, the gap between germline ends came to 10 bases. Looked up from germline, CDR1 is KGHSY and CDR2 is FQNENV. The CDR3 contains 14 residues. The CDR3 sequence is CASSPESTANVLTF. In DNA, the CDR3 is TGTGCCAGCAGCCCAGAATCTACGGCCAACGTCCTGACTTTC.

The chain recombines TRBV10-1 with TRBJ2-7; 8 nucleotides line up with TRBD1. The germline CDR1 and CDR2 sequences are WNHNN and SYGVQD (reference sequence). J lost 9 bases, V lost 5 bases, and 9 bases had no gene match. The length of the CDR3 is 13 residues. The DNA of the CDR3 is TGCGCCAGCAGTAGGGGTCCAACAGGGGGGCAGTACTTC. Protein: CASSRGPTGGQYF.

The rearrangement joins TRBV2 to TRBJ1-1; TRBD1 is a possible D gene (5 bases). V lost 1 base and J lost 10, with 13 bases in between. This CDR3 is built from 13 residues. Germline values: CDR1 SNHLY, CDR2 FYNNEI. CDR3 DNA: TGTGCCAGCAGTGAAGACGGTAAGGGACGAGCTTTCTTT. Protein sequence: CASSEDGKGRAFF.